A single sample is the source of the 24 T cell receptor beta chains below, sequenced in a study of blood T cells in healthy people across ages (dated by TCRdb to the mid-2010s). The protocol used for the library was 5' RACE. Sequenced using an Illumina HiSeq 2500. A second PCR of roughly 7 to 12 cycles was run with a J-beta primer mix and a sample-barcoded 5' primer. TCRdb reran the public reads through fastp at Q25 and MiXCR, keeping productive beta chains. All rows with the same CDR3 protein become a single entry with the most common DNA and genes. The sample records over 1.5 million distinct CDR3 sequences, 40% to 55% of which are singletons. Jointly, the top ten make up roughly 2.1% of the sample. The sequenced sample was blood. These receptors were obtained from a middle-aged woman in good health.

The chain recombines TRBV2 with TRBJ2-1; possibly TRBD1 or TRBD2 for D (5 bases each). Germline V lookup: CDR1 SNHLY, CDR2 FYNNEI. The CDR3 runs to 12 residues. V lost 5 bases to trimming and J lost 10 bases, with 12 bases between them. The CDR3, as DNA: TGTGCCAGCAGTTACGACTGGGGGGAGCAGTTCTTC. Translating it yields CASSYDWGEQFF.

This clonotype was detected only a few times. CDR3 in DNA: TGCAGTGCTAGAGATTCCGGGACCAGTGACTATGGCTACACCTTC. Amino acid sequence: CSARDSGTSDYGYTF. V and J are TRBV20-1 and TRBJ1-2, with TRBD1 as a possible D gene (5 bases). The CDR3 sequence is 15 residues long. Trimming pared 0 bases from V and 3 bases from J, leaving 14 bases between. CDR1 is DFQATT and CDR2 is SNEGSKA in the germline V gene (reference sequence).

The chain combines TRBV28 with TRBJ2-4; TRBD1 matches at 7 bases. The DNA end lines up better with TRBJ2-7; the J call may be wrong. Germline V lookup: CDR1 MDHEN, CDR2 SYDVKM. The CDR3 is 15 amino acids. The CDR3 DNA is TGTGCCAGCAGTCCAGGACAGGCCTATAGGTACGAGCAGTACTTC. This gives the protein CASSPGQAYRYEQYF.

V is TRBV6-5 and J is TRBJ1-6, with TRBD1 matching over 7 bases. CDR1 is MNHEY, CDR2 SVGAGI, per germline. After removal of 6 bases from V and 7 bases from J, the junction contained 12 bases not matched to a gene. The CDR3 has 16 amino acids. The CDR3 protein is CASRAPQGQKNSPLHF. CDR3 DNA: TGTGCCAGCAGGGCCCCCCAGGGACAGAAGAATTCACCCCTCCACTTT.

This clonotype has a handful of counts. The rearrangement joins TRBV7-3 to TRBJ2-1; D is unresolved. CDR3 size: 13 residues. V was trimmed by 2 bases and J by 8 bases, leaving 10 bases between them. Germline-derived CDR1 and CDR2 are SGHTA and FQGTGA. CDR3: CASSLGVRDEQFF. CDR3 sequence (DNA): TGTGCCAGCAGCTTAGGGGTACGGGATGAGCAGTTCTTC.

The genes are TRBV20-1 and TRBJ2-1, with TRBD1 as a possible D gene (5 bases). Germline CDR1 and CDR2: DFQATT and SNEGSKA (reference sequence). The CDR3 loop spans 12 amino acids. V lost 4 bases to trimming and J lost 10 bases, with 14 bases between them. CDR3 in DNA: TGCAGTGCTACCTTAGGGGCATGGGAGCAGTTCTTC. It codes for CSATLGAWEQFF.

Comments on this clonotype: Mismatch with germline at one junction end may stem from a read error. The V and J genes are TRBV7-7 and TRBJ2-7; maybe TRBD1 (6 bases). CDR1 is SSHAT, CDR2 FNYEAQ, per germline (reference sequence). The CDR3 runs to 14 residues. Written as DNA, the CDR3 is TGTGCTAGCAGCCGATGGGGGCAGGACTACGAGCAGTACTTC. It encodes CASSRWGQDYEQYF.

In this sample, this clonotype turned up a few times. The chain is built from TRBV4-2 and TRBJ1-2; TRBD1 agrees at 8 bases. The CDR3 totals 16 residues. V dropped 4 bases and J dropped 7; count of bases not matched to a gene: 14. Germline V gives CDR1 LGHNA, CDR2 YNFKEQ. CDR3 sequence: CASSRTSSDRVRGYTF. The CDR3, as DNA: TGTGCCAGCAGCCGAACATCCTCGGACAGGGTGCGTGGCTACACCTTC.

The chain is built from TRBV3-1 and TRBJ1-2, with D hard to call. Trimming shortened V by 2 bases and J by 8 bases, and 3 bases separated the two germline ends. CDR1 is LGHDT, CDR2 YNNKEL, per germline (reference sequence). The CDR3 is 10 residues long. The chain's CDR3 is CASSQRGYTF. The DNA of the CDR3 is TGTGCCAGCAGCCAAAGGGGCTACACCTTC.

This clonotype was seen a few times. V and J are TRBV6-5 and TRBJ2-5, with 11 bases fitting TRBD1. Germline loops: CDR1 MNHEY, CDR2 SVGAGI. V was pared by 6 bases and J by 3 bases, with 3 bases of the junction left unmatched. The CDR3 is 14 amino acids. The CDR3 loop is CASRRTGGKETQYF. DNA for the CDR3: TGTGCCAGCAGGAGGACAGGGGGCAAAGAGACCCAGTACTTC.

The chain links TRBV25-1 to TRBJ2-1; 7 bases align to TRBD1. The CDR3 sequence is 18 residues long. CDR1 MGHDK and CDR2 SYGVNS come from the germline V gene. V dropped 1 base and J dropped 8; count of bases not matched to a gene: 17. The CDR3 here is CASSESFAGWDRTDEQFF. In DNA form, the CDR3 reads TGTGCCAGCAGTGAATCTTTTGCGGGTTGGGACAGAACGGATGAGCAGTTCTTC.

In this sample, this clonotype turned up a few times. The genes are TRBV28 and TRBJ2-7; 7 bases match TRBD1. This CDR3 has 17 amino acids. Germline trimming cut 3 bases from V and 4 bases from J; bases unmatched to any gene: 15. From germline, CDR1 is MDHEN and CDR2 SYDVKM. This CDR3 is CASSFTTDREPLYEQYF. In DNA form, the CDR3 reads TGTGCCAGCAGTTTCACAACCGACAGGGAACCTCTGTACGAGCAGTACTTC.

V and J are TRBV4-3 and TRBJ2-3; perhaps TRBD2 as D (5 bases). Germline V gene lookup returns CDR1 LGHNA and CDR2 YSLEER. Trimming left V 4 bases short and J 6 bases short, with 11 bases between. The CDR3 contains 13 residues. CDR3 residues: CASSRQREDTQYF. CDR3 nucleotide sequence: TGCGCCAGCAGCCGACAAAGGGAGGATACGCAGTATTTT.

The gene calls are TRBV29-1 and TRBJ2-1; tentatively, D is TRBD2 (5 bases). This CDR3 region has 15 residues. CDR1 SQVTM and CDR2 ANQGSEA come from the germline V gene. V dropped 6 bases and J dropped 2 bases, with 17 bases sitting between them. The CDR3 region has the DNA TGCAGCGTAAAGGTGCTGGCGACTACCTACAATGAGCAGTTCTTC. It translates to CSVKVLATTYNEQFF.

This clonotype was seen a handful of times. The V gene is TRBV4-3, the J gene TRBJ1-2; unclear D gene. The germline V gene encodes CDR1 LGHNA and CDR2 YSLEER. V was cut by 4 bases and J by 5 bases, with 14 bases left in between. The CDR3 runs to 14 residues. DNA of the CDR3: TGCGCCAGCAGCCCCAAACGTGGTCCGTATGGCTACACCTTC. Amino acids: CASSPKRGPYGYTF.

The chain is built from TRBV9 and TRBJ2-7; D perhaps matches TRBD1 (5 bases). V shed 0 bases and J shed 7 bases, with 20 bases lying between them. Germline CDR1 and CDR2: SGDLS and YYNGEE. This CDR3 has 16 amino acids. The CDR3 reads CASSVAGAGSSREQYF. DNA for the CDR3: TGTGCCAGCAGCGTAGCTGGGGCAGGGTCCTCTAGGGAGCAGTACTTC.

This clonotype has just a few counts. The rearrangement joins TRBV20-1 to TRBJ2-1; 7 positions agree with TRBD1. CDR3 length: 15 residues. V gave up 0 bases and J gave up 2 bases; unmatched junction bases: 4. CDR1 is DFQATT and CDR2 is SNEGSKA in the germline V gene (reference sequence). The CDR3 loop reads CSARDGTATYNEQFF. Here the CDR3 DNA reads TGCAGTGCTAGAGATGGGACAGCTACCTACAATGAGCAGTTCTTC.

The chain is built from TRBV2 and TRBJ2-3, with D perhaps matching TRBD1 (6 bases). The CDR3 is 15 residues long. V was cut by 2 bases and J by 8 bases, with 17 bases left in between. Germline loops: CDR1 SNHLY, CDR2 FYNNEI. The CDR3 sequence: CASSETGLGLATQYF. The DNA of the CDR3 is TGTGCCAGCAGTGAAACAGGGTTGGGCCTCGCTACGCAGTATTTT.

This clonotype has only a few counts. The rearrangement joins TRBV7-9 to TRBJ2-1, with a weak D call TRBD2 (5 bases). Germline V gene sequence: CDR1 SEHNR, CDR2 FQNEAQ (reference sequence). The V gene lost 4 bases and the J gene lost 6 bases, with 16 bases spanning the gap. There are 15 residues in the CDR3. Here the CDR3 DNA reads TGTGCCAGCAGCTGGGTACTCGCACGGGGCAATGAGCAGTTCTTC. This translates into CASSWVLARGNEQFF. The variable domain in full, completed from reference TRBV7-9 and TRBJ2-1, reads DTGVSQNPRHKITKRGQNVTFRCDPISEHNRLYWYRQTLGQGPEFLTYFQNEAQLEKSRLLSDRFSAERPKGSFSTLEIQRTEQGDSAMYLCASSWVLARGNEQFFGPGTRLTVL.

The chain combines TRBV7-2 with TRBJ1-1; 9 bases are shared with TRBD1. The CDR3 runs 15 residues. From germline, CDR1 is SGHTA and CDR2 FQGNSA. The V gene end was trimmed by 5 bases and the J gene end by 1 base; junction bases not matched to a gene: 5. The CDR3 DNA reads as TGTGCCAGCAGCCGGTTGGGACAGGGGAACACTGAAGCTTTCTTT. Translated, it gives CASSRLGQGNTEAFF.

This clonotype has more than one count but fewer than ten. The CDR3 protein is CASSFSMGQPSGANVLTF. The CDR3 nucleotides are TGTGCCAGCAGTTTCTCTATGGGACAGCCCTCTGGGGCCAACGTCCTGACTTTC. This chain joins TRBV12-3 or TRBV12-4 and TRBJ2-6; TRBD1 aligns across 7 bases. V was clipped by 3 bases and J by 0 bases; unmatched bases: 8. This CDR3 has 18 residues.

The chain couples TRBV12-3 or TRBV12-4 to TRBJ2-7; TRBD1 is a possible D gene (6 bases). V lost 5 bases to trimming and J lost 2 bases, with 10 bases between them. The length of the CDR3 is 13 residues. CDR3 sequence: CASSRQDPYEQYF. As DNA, the CDR3 is TGTGCCAGCAGTAGACAGGACCCCTACGAGCAGTACTTC.

This clonotype was detected a few times. The rearrangement links TRBV7-8 to TRBJ1-2; 7 bases agree with TRBD1. The V gene's germline CDR1 is SGHVS and CDR2 FQNEAQ. The CDR3 spans 13 residues. Unmatched junction bases numbered 9, after V lost 4 bases and J lost 10 bases. This CDR3 is CASSSSDRALYTF. The CDR3 bases are TGTGCCAGCAGCTCATCAGACAGGGCACTCTACACCTTC.

The genes are TRBV11-2 and TRBJ2-1; no clear D gene. Germline CDR1 reads SGHAT; CDR2 reads FQNNGV. This CDR3 spans 16 amino acids. The V end was cut by 5 bases, the J end by 3 bases, with 17 bases between. CDR3 in amino acids: CASSESKSAFYNEQFF. The DNA of the CDR3 is TGTGCCAGCAGCGAAAGTAAGTCTGCATTCTACAATGAGCAGTTCTTC.